Below are 24 T cell receptor beta chains sequenced from a single sample in a study of blood T cell repertoires in COVID-19. Repertoires were generated with immunoSEQ multiplex PCR, while TCRdb's copy carries only in-frame clones and drops some. The sample records 200,000 to 250,000 clones, roughly four fifths being singletons. The sample consisted of PBMCs or T cells enriched from blood (not recorded which). These receptors came from a woman in her thirties or forties with acute COVID-19.

The chain combines TRBV7-2 with TRBJ2-3, with D possibly TRBD1 on 5 matching bases. Per the germline V gene, CDR1 is SGHTA and CDR2 is FQGNSA. The ends were cut back, 1 base at V and 2 bases at J, with 19 bases in the middle. The CDR3 runs 18 residues. The CDR3 DNA is TGTGCCAGCAGCTTAGGGTTGGACACCCTGAAGGTCACAGATACGCAGTATTTT. It codes for CASSLGLDTLKVTDTQYF.

The chain has TRBV11-2 and TRBJ2-1; no reliable D call. The CDR3 consists of 11 residues. The germline gives CDR1 SGHAT, CDR2 FQNNGV. Trimming took off 2 bases at V and 8 bases at J, with 4 bases between the two ends. The CDR3 spells CASSLLYEQFF. The DNA for the CDR3 is TGTGCCAGCAGCTTACTCTATGAGCAGTTCTTC.

This chain joins TRBV27 and TRBJ1-4; D remains unclear. Germline assignment: CDR1 MNHEY and CDR2 SMNVEV (reference sequence). The CDR3 is 12 amino acids. V lost 10 bases to trimming and J lost 5 bases, with 11 bases between them. The chain's CDR3 is CATRTGNEKLFF. The CDR3 DNA reads as TGTGCCACCAGGACGGGGAATGAAAAACTGTTTTTT.

The V call is TRBV3-1 (or the pseudogene TRBV3-2), the J call TRBJ1-5, with D perhaps TRBD1 (6 bases). The CDR3 sequence is 15 residues long. With 0 bases removed from V and 5 bases from J, the gap between germline ends came to 11 bases. CDR1 and CDR2 (germline): LGHDT, YNNKEL (reference sequence). The CDR3 DNA reads TGTGCCAGCAGCCAAGATCTGGGACAACATCAGCCCCAGCATTTT. Its protein product is CASSQDLGQHQPQHF.

V and J are TRBV3-1 (or the pseudogene TRBV3-2) and TRBJ2-2, with D perhaps TRBD2 (7 bases). The V gene lost 3 bases and the J gene lost 1 base, with 12 bases spanning the gap. This CDR3 region has 16 residues. Looked up from germline, CDR1 is LGHDT and CDR2 is YNNKEL (reference sequence). Here the CDR3 reads CASSQTGGVNTGELFF. CDR3 nucleotide sequence: TGTGCCAGCAGCCAGACGGGGGGCGTGAACACCGGGGAGCTGTTTTTT.

The rearrangement uses TRBV15 and TRBJ2-7, with D maybe TRBD2 (5 bases). CDR1 LNHNV and CDR2 YYDKDF come from the germline V gene (reference sequence). The CDR3 runs 12 residues. V dropped 0 bases and J dropped 8 bases, with 8 bases sitting between them. CDR3: CATSRDTTKQYF. The CDR3 bases are TGTGCCACCAGCAGAGATACGACTAAGCAGTACTTC.

Here the CDR3 DNA reads TGTGCCAGCAGTTCCCCGGGAATGAACACTGAAGCTTTCTTT. Residues: CASSSPGMNTEAFF. The chain couples TRBV27 to TRBJ1-1; D is unclear. CDR3 length equals 14 residues. Trimming pared 4 bases from V and 0 bases from J, leaving 9 bases between. Germline CDR1 and CDR2: MNHEY and SMNVEV (reference sequence).

Remarks on this clone: Additional DNA sequences in this sample encode the identical CDR3. CDR3 coding DNA: TGTGCCAGCAGCTTAGGACAGGGAGGAAACACCATATATTTT. It encodes CASSLGQGGNTIYF. This chain joins TRBV7-8 and TRBJ1-3; 7 nucleotides align to TRBD1. Germline V gene data show CDR1 as SGHVS and CDR2 as FQNEAQ. V trimming: 1 base; J trimming: 4 bases; junction bases outside the gene matches: 1. This CDR3 region has 14 residues.

J is TRBJ1-1 and V is TRBV7-9; TRBD1 is a possible D gene (5 bases). Trimming took off 6 bases at V and 4 bases at J, with 21 bases between the two ends. From germline, CDR1 is SEHNR and CDR2 FQNEAQ (reference sequence). CDR3 length equals 16 residues. The CDR3 DNA sequence: TGTGCCAGCAGTCAACCGGGACTACGAAGGAGCACTGAAGCTTTCTTT. Amino acid sequence: CASSQPGLRRSTEAFF.

The chain recombines TRBV5-1 with TRBJ2-7; D might be TRBD1 (6 bases). V lost 0 bases and J lost 0, with 13 bases in between. From germline, CDR1 is SGHRS and CDR2 YFSETQ. The CDR3 is made up of 16 amino acids. The CDR3: CASSLGDRQSSYEQYF. CDR3 sequence (DNA): TGCGCCAGCAGCTTGGGTGACAGGCAGAGCTCCTACGAGCAGTACTTC.

CDR3 nucleotides: TGTGCCAGCAGCCCACCGGAGGCGCTTGGGGCTTTCTTT. The encoded protein is CASSPPEALGAFF. The V gene is TRBV5-4, the J gene TRBJ1-1, with D unresolved. CDR3 size: 13 residues. The V gene's germline CDR1 is SGHNT and CDR2 YYREEE (reference sequence). The V end was cut by 4 bases, the J end by 11 bases, with 18 bases between.

V is TRBV5-1 and J is TRBJ1-6; D perhaps matches TRBD1 (5 bases). There are 15 residues in the CDR3. CDR1 and CDR2 from the germline V gene are SGHRS and YFSETQ. V lost 2 bases and J 10 bases, leaving 16 bases between the germline ends. CDR3 sequence: CASSFEGAKGSPLHF. CDR3 sequence (DNA): TGCGCCAGCAGCTTTGAAGGGGCGAAAGGGTCACCCCTCCACTTT.

This clone has just a few counts. Within the sample, other DNA sequences also encode this same CDR3. J is TRBJ2-7 and V is TRBV28; tentatively, D is TRBD2 (5 bases). The CDR3 is 14 residues long. CDR1 and CDR2 (germline): MDHEN, SYDVKM. V was cut by 5 bases and J by 3 bases, with 14 bases left in between. CDR3 nucleotide sequence: TGTGCCAGCAGTCTCCCGATTCGGGGCTACGAGCAGTACTTC. As protein: CASSLPIRGYEQYF.

The count of this clone is one. The V gene is TRBV6-2 or TRBV6-3, the J gene TRBJ1-2; D is unclear. CDR3 length: 11 residues. Germline V CDR1 and CDR2: MNHEY, SVGEGT. V was cut by 4 bases and J by 8 bases, with 8 bases left in between. The CDR3, as DNA: TGTGCCAGCAGTTTTTCCCTGGGCTACACCTTC. Translation gives CASSFSLGYTF.

The J gene is TRBJ2-7, the V gene TRBV5-1; TRBD2 agrees at 12 bases. The CDR3 consists of 17 residues. CDR1 SGHRS and CDR2 YFSETQ come from the germline V gene. With 0 bases clipped from V and 4 bases from J, the junction kept 8 bases outside the gene matches. CDR3 sequence (DNA): TGCGCCAGCAGCTTGGTAGCTAGCGGGAGGGCCGGTTACGAGCAGTACTTC. This codes for CASSLVASGRAGYEQYF.

The chain carries TRBV27 and TRBJ2-3; 7 bases match TRBD2. This CDR3 contains 12 residues. V lost 5 bases, J lost 6 bases, and 2 bases stayed unmatched. Germline assignment: CDR1 MNHEY and CDR2 SMNVEV (reference sequence). This chain's CDR3 is CASSPGRDTQYF. CDR3 DNA sequence: TGTGCCAGCAGTCCCGGGAGGGATACGCAGTATTTT.

The chain is built from TRBV7-6 and TRBJ2-7, with 8 bases lining up with TRBD2. V gave up 5 bases and J gave up 7 bases; unmatched junction bases: 10. The CDR3 is 14 amino acids. The germline V gene encodes CDR1 SGHVS and CDR2 FNYEAQ. CDR3 sequence reads: CASSAPGLGGEQYF. CDR3 nucleotide sequence: TGTGCCAGCAGCGCCCCGGGACTAGGAGGTGAGCAGTACTTC.

In its sample, this clone was seen a few times. The gene calls are TRBV19 and TRBJ2-2, with TRBD2 as a possible D gene (5 bases). V dropped 5 bases and J dropped 4 bases, with 14 bases sitting between them. Germline V gene sequence: CDR1 LNHDA, CDR2 SQIVND (reference sequence). The CDR3 is made up of 15 amino acids. Written as DNA, the CDR3 is TGTGCCAGTAGTTTTCTGGGGAGTCTCACCGGGGAGCTGTTTTTT. Protein: CASSFLGSLTGELFF.

The chain joins TRBV4-3 to TRBJ2-3; tentative D call: TRBD2 (7 bases). CDR1 LGHNA and CDR2 YSLEER come from the germline V gene. There are 15 residues in the CDR3. V lost 0 bases and J 3 bases, leaving 10 bases between the germline ends. CDR3 loop: CASSQDGGATDTQYF. The CDR3 DNA follows: TGCGCCAGCAGCCAAGATGGGGGGGCTACAGATACGCAGTATTTT.

This chain joins TRBV5-1 and TRBJ1-2; a possible D gene is TRBD1 (6 bases). The CDR3 covers 16 residues. From germline, CDR1 is SGHRS and CDR2 YFSETQ. V shed 4 bases and J shed 2 bases, with 18 bases lying between them. The CDR3 here is CASSTGTPGGNYGYTF. Here the CDR3 DNA reads TGCGCCAGCAGCACGGGGACACCCGGGGGGAACTATGGCTACACCTTC. Together with reference TRBV5-1 and TRBJ1-2, the CDR3 gives the full variable domain: KAGVTQTPRYLIKTRGQQVTLSCSPISGHRSVSWYQQTPGQGLQFLFEYFSETQRNKGNFPGRFSGRQFSNSRSEMNVSTLELGDSALYLCASSTGTPGGNYGYTFGSGTRLTVV.

The rearrangement links TRBV2 to TRBJ1-3; unclear D gene. With 10 bases removed from V and 0 bases from J, the gap between germline ends came to 10 bases. The CDR3 is 13 amino acids. CDR1 and CDR2 (germline): SNHLY, FYNNEI. The CDR3 sequence: CATREDSGNTIYF. Written as DNA, the CDR3 is TGTGCCACAAGAGAGGACTCTGGAAACACCATATATTTT.

The V and J genes are TRBV11-2 and TRBJ2-1; TRBD2 aligns across 7 bases. V trimming: 1 base; J trimming: 2 bases; junction bases outside the gene matches: 5. This CDR3 is built from 16 residues. The germline V gene has CDR1 SGHAT and CDR2 FQNNGV. CDR3 amino acids: CASSLGGGNTYNEQFF. In nucleotides, the CDR3 is TGTGCCAGCAGCTTAGGGGGGGGGAACACCTACAATGAGCAGTTCTTC.

The chain joins TRBV7-9 to TRBJ1-1; no clear D gene. Trimming pared 2 bases from V and 0 bases from J, leaving 13 bases between. The CDR3 contains 16 residues. CDR1 is SEHNR and CDR2 is FQNEAQ in the germline V gene (reference sequence). The CDR3 reads CASSLTYEQMNTEAFF. The CDR3 coding sequence is TGTGCCAGCAGCTTAACGTACGAACAGATGAACACTGAAGCTTTCTTT.

V and J are TRBV3-1 (or the pseudogene TRBV3-2) and TRBJ1-2; 10 bases align to TRBD1. The CDR3 is 14 amino acids. CDR1 and CDR2 (germline): LGHDT, YNNKEL (reference sequence). Trimming at V came to 1 base and at J to 5 bases, leaving 1 base not matched to a gene. The CDR3 here is CASSQGTGGYGYTF. The CDR3 region has the DNA TGTGCCAGCAGCCAAGGGACAGGGGGATATGGCTACACCTTC.